The 25 T cell receptor beta chains presented below share a single source sample, sequenced in a study of blood T cell repertoires in COVID-19. Generated by immunoSEQ multiplex PCR, the TCRdb table keeps only in-frame clones and is missing some. The sample lists around 140,000 clones; 70% to 90% were seen once. The sequencing sample was made of PBMCs or T cells enriched from blood (not recorded which). Receptors were obtained from a woman between 45 and 65 years old with acute COVID-19.

V usage is TRBV5-1 and J usage is TRBJ1-4; 9 bases agree with TRBD1. CDR1 is SGHRS and CDR2 is YFSETQ in the germline V gene. The CDR3 totals 19 residues. The V and J ends lost 5 bases and 0 bases, in that order; junction bases with no gene match: 14. The DNA for the CDR3 is TGCGCCAGCAGAGCCGGGACAGGGCTTTTCCGGGCAACTAATGAAAAACTGTTTTTT. It encodes CASRAGTGLFRATNEKLFF.

The CDR3 DNA reads as TGCGCCAGCAGCCAAGACGGGAGGGGTGGAGATACGCAGTATTTT. Translation: CASSQDGRGGDTQYF. The chain has TRBV4-3 and TRBJ2-3, with 8 bases identical to TRBD2. The CDR3 has 15 amino acids. Germline CDR1 is LGHNA and CDR2 is YSLEER. Unmatched junction bases numbered 4, after V lost 0 bases and J lost 5 bases.

This clone was detected a few times. The chain carries TRBV14 and TRBJ1-3, with 7 nucleotides matching TRBD1. The CDR3 has 15 amino acids. V was clipped by 5 bases and J by 9 bases; unmatched bases: 13. Germline V gene data show CDR1 as SGHDN and CDR2 as FVKESK. The CDR3 reads CASSGTGVQSGTIYF. Here the CDR3 DNA reads TGTGCCAGCAGCGGAACAGGGGTTCAGTCGGGCACCATATATTTT. Combining the CDR3 with reference TRBV14 and TRBJ1-3 gives the whole variable domain EAGVTQFPSHSVIEKGQTVTLRCDPISGHDNLYWYRRVMGKEIKFLLHFVKESKQDESGMPNNRFLAERTGGTYSTLKVQPAELEDSGVYFCASSGTGVQSGTIYFGEGSWLTVV.

J is TRBJ2-5 and V is TRBV29-1; 7 bases fit TRBD1. The CDR3 loop spans 11 amino acids. The J segment lost 5 bases and the V segment lost 7 bases, leaving 4 bases of the junction unmatched. Germline CDR1 is SQVTM and CDR2 is ANQGSEA. The CDR3 is CSGNRGETQYF. The CDR3 DNA follows: TGCAGCGGAAACAGGGGTGAGACCCAGTACTTC.

The chain recombines TRBV7-8 with TRBJ2-3; 8 bases agree with TRBD1. The V and J ends lost 5 bases and 5 bases, in that order; junction bases with no gene match: 6. The CDR3 spans 14 residues. Germline V lookup: CDR1 SGHVS, CDR2 FQNEAQ. The CDR3 DNA reads TGTGCCAGCAGCCGCGACAGGGGAAAAGATACGCAGTATTTT. It specifies CASSRDRGKDTQYF.

This clone was counted a single time. V and J are TRBV7-3 and TRBJ1-1; D uncertain. Germline CDR1 and CDR2: SGHTA and FQGTGA. Trimming shortened V by 2 bases and J by 6 bases, and 10 bases separated the two germline ends. The CDR3 has 13 residues. For the CDR3, the DNA is TGTGCCAGCAGCTTAGGAGTCTACGCTGAAGCTTTCTTT. Protein: CASSLGVYAEAFF.

The V and J genes are TRBV7-9 and TRBJ2-2; 8 bases match TRBD2. This CDR3 region has 16 residues. Germline V gene data show CDR1 as SEHNR and CDR2 as FQNEAQ (reference sequence). V gave up 5 bases and J gave up 6 bases; unmatched junction bases: 11. Written as DNA, the CDR3 is TGTGCCAGCAGCCAAAGGGGCGGGAGGATCGCCGGGGAGCTGTTTTTT. Amino acids: CASSQRGGRIAGELFF.

The V and J genes are TRBV6-9 and TRBJ2-7; 10 nucleotides line up with TRBD2. V lost 10 bases to trimming and J lost 2 bases; unmatched junction nucleotides: 11. In germline, CDR1 is MNHGY, CDR2 SVAAGI. This CDR3 is built from 15 residues. CDR3 region: CATMILAGNTYEQYF. CDR3 coding DNA: TGTGCCACGATGATACTAGCGGGGAACACCTACGAGCAGTACTTC.

The chain carries TRBV18 and TRBJ1-3; D is perhaps TRBD1 (5 bases). The V end lost 2 bases, the J end lost 0 bases, and 14 bases lay between the germline ends. The CDR3 consists of 17 residues. Germline lookup yields CDR1 KGHSH and CDR2 LQKENI. The DNA for the CDR3 is TGTGCCAGCTCACCAACTCACGGGGGGTCCTCTGGAAACACCATATATTTT. This encodes CASSPTHGGSSGNTIYF. Full variable domain (remainder filled in from reference TRBV18 and TRBJ1-3): NAGVMQNPRHLVRRRGQEARLRCSPMKGHSHVYWYRQLPEEGLKFMVYLQKENIIDESGMPKERFSAEFPKEGPSILRIQQVVRGDSAAYFCASSPTHGGSSGNTIYFGEGSWLTVV.

This chain links TRBV7-3 with TRBJ2-1, with 7 bases that match TRBD2. V dropped 5 bases and J dropped 2; count of bases not matched to a gene: 6. Germline CDR1 and CDR2: SGHTA and FQGTGA. The CDR3 has 15 residues. The CDR3 bases are TGTGCCAGCAGCGAGGGAGGGGTTACCTACAATGAGCAGTTCTTC. Translating gives CASSEGGVTYNEQFF.

The chain links TRBV27 to TRBJ2-7; 8 bases align to TRBD1. The ends lost 5 bases at V and 2 bases at J; junction bases unmatched: 8. The CDR3 length is 15 residues. CDR1 and CDR2 from the germline V gene are MNHEY and SMNVEV (reference sequence). The CDR3 loop is CASSPWDRTAYEQYF. DNA for the CDR3: TGTGCCAGCAGTCCATGGGACAGGACCGCCTACGAGCAGTACTTC.

The chain joins TRBV19 to TRBJ2-1, with 7 nucleotides matching TRBD2. The V gene end was trimmed by 8 bases and the J gene end by 9 bases; junction bases not matched to a gene: 19. There are 16 residues in the CDR3. CDR1 is LNHDA and CDR2 is SQIVND in the germline V gene (reference sequence). The CDR3 DNA is TGTGCCAGTCGCCTGGGGAGGGGCGGGGTACGGAGTGAGCAGTTCTTC. It translates to CASRLGRGGVRSEQFF.

The chain recombines TRBV11-3 with TRBJ2-2; 10 bases agree with TRBD1. Germline V gene data show CDR1 as SGHNT and CDR2 as YENEEA. The CDR3 covers 15 residues. V shed 5 bases and J 7 bases; nucleotides not matched to a gene: 7. The CDR3 DNA reads TGTGCCAGCAGCCGAAGACAGGGGGCGAACGGGGAGCTGTTTTTT. It codes for CASSRRQGANGELFF.

The chain combines TRBV29-1 with TRBJ2-7; 9 bases map to TRBD1. The trim removed 3 bases at V and 5 bases at J, leaving 11 bases unmatched. The CDR3 is made up of 15 amino acids. Germline lookup yields CDR1 SQVTM and CDR2 ANQGSEA. This CDR3 is CSVDVLGQGFHEQYF. CDR3 DNA: TGCAGCGTTGATGTTTTGGGACAGGGTTTCCACGAGCAGTACTTC.

The gene calls are TRBV5-1 and TRBJ2-3; D gene unclear. The CDR3 has 13 residues. V lost 2 bases and J lost 2, with 6 bases in between. Germline-derived CDR1 and CDR2 are SGHRS and YFSETQ. In DNA form, the CDR3 reads TGCGCCAGCAGCTTACAAGACACAGATACGCAGTATTTT. Amino acid sequence: CASSLQDTDTQYF.

The J gene is TRBJ1-5, the V gene TRBV18; D is uncertain. Germline V gene data show CDR1 as KGHSH and CDR2 as LQKENI. The CDR3 extends over 15 amino acids. The V end lost 0 bases, the J end lost 7 bases, and 13 bases lay between the germline ends. The CDR3 nucleotides read TGTGCCAGCTCACCACCGGAGCGGGGAAAGCAGCCCCAGCATTTT. This encodes CASSPPERGKQPQHF. The entire variable domain, with the rest obtained from reference TRBV18 and TRBJ1-5, is as follows: NAGVMQNPRHLVRRRGQEARLRCSPMKGHSHVYWYRQLPEEGLKFMVYLQKENIIDESGMPKERFSAEFPKEGPSILRIQQVVRGDSAAYFCASSPPERGKQPQHFGDGTRLSIL.

The table lists this clone with a few counts. V is TRBV29-1 and J is TRBJ1-2, with D unclear. This CDR3 contains 14 residues. The V end lost 0 bases, the J end lost 7 bases, and 15 bases lay between the germline ends. Germline V gene sequence: CDR1 SQVTM, CDR2 ANQGSEA. The CDR3 reads CSVEEWRGDSGYTF. The CDR3 DNA sequence: TGCAGCGTTGAAGAATGGCGGGGAGACTCTGGCTACACCTTC.

This clone is labeled as medium-sized (0.01 to 0.1%). The V gene is TRBV30, the J gene TRBJ2-1; D gene ambiguous. The CDR3 runs 14 residues. The germline V and J ends were trimmed by 1 base and 5 bases, with 12 bases remaining between them. Germline CDR1 is GTSNPN and CDR2 is SVGIG (reference sequence). Here the CDR3 DNA reads TGTGCCTGGAGTGGCGGTGTCACGAACAATGAGCAGTTCTTC. Amino acids: CAWSGGVTNNEQFF. The complete variable domain, with remaining parts taken from reference TRBV30 and TRBJ2-1, reads SQTIHQWPATLVQPVGSPLSLECTVEGTSNPNLYWYRQAAGRGLQLLFYSVGIGQISSEVPQNLSASRPQDRQFILSSKKLLLSDSGFYLCAWSGGVTNNEQFFGPGTRLTVL.

This rearrangement joins TRBV2 to TRBJ2-2; 8 bases line up with TRBD1. Germline CDR1 SNHLY, CDR2 FYNNEI. CDR3 length equals 14 residues. Trimming cost V 9 bases and J 0 bases; bases outside gene matches: 3. The CDR3 loop is CASGQGANTGELFF. The CDR3 DNA follows: TGTGCCAGTGGACAGGGCGCGAACACCGGGGAGCTGTTTTTT.

V and J are TRBV6-6 and TRBJ1-2, with 8 bases fitting TRBD1. J was trimmed by 1 base and V by 6 bases; bases with no gene match: 7. CDR3 length: 15 residues. In germline, CDR1 is MNHNY, CDR2 SVGAGI (reference sequence). The CDR3 is CASSQGDRGNYGYTF. Here the CDR3 DNA reads TGTGCCAGCAGCCAGGGTGACAGGGGTAACTATGGCTACACCTTC.

CDR3 sequence reads: CASSLGGLQSYEQYF. The CDR3 DNA reads TGTGCCAGCAGCTTAGGGGGGCTCCAATCCTACGAGCAGTACTTC. The gene calls are TRBV13 and TRBJ2-7; D is perhaps TRBD1 (5 bases). In germline, CDR1 is PRHDT, CDR2 FYEKMQ (reference sequence). Trimming cost V 0 bases and J 1 base, with 10 bases left between them. This CDR3 is 15 amino acids long.

This sequence joins TRBV2 and TRBJ1-1, with TRBD1 matching 7 bases. Germline CDR1 and CDR2: SNHLY and FYNNEI. CDR3 length: 15 amino acids. J lost 1 base, V lost 6 bases, and 8 bases had no gene match. In nucleotides, the CDR3 is TGTGCCAGCAGGAGGACAGGTTCGACGAACACTGAAGCTTTCTTT. This encodes CASRRTGSTNTEAFF. Full variable domain (rest looked up from reference TRBV2 and TRBJ1-1): EPEVTQTPSHQVTQMGQEVILRCVPISNHLYFYWYRQILGQKVEFLVSFYNNEISEKSEIFDDQFSVERPDGSNFTLKIRSTKLEDSAMYFCASRRTGSTNTEAFFGQGTRLTVV.

This clone appeared a few times. J is TRBJ1-5 and V is TRBV7-8; weak D call: TRBD1 (5 bases). Per the germline V gene, CDR1 is SGHVS and CDR2 is FQNEAQ. The length of the CDR3 is 15 residues. V lost 1 base and J lost 6, with 13 bases in between. In nucleotides, the CDR3 is TGTGCCAGCAGCTTAGGACAGATTTTGAGTCAGCCCCAGCATTTT. Protein sequence: CASSLGQILSQPQHF.

The CDR3 DNA reads TGTGCCAGCAGCTTAGCGGGGAGAAGATCCGGGGAGCTGTTTTTT. It encodes CASSLAGRRSGELFF. The chain recombines TRBV7-2 with TRBJ2-2, with D perhaps TRBD2 (5 bases). Germline V gene data show CDR1 as SGHTA and CDR2 as FQGNSA. Trimming stripped 0 bases from V and 6 bases from J, with 11 bases between. The CDR3 length is 15 residues.

The chain is built from TRBV11-2 and TRBJ2-1, with TRBD2 identical over 12 bases. Germline V gene lookup returns CDR1 SGHAT and CDR2 FQNNGV. V dropped 6 bases and J dropped 7; count of bases not matched to a gene: 10. The CDR3 is made up of 16 amino acids. DNA for the CDR3: TGTGCCAGCAGACCTAGCGGGAGGGCCCTCACTAATGAGCAGTTCTTC. Its protein product is CASRPSGRALTNEQFF.